A single sample is the source of the 9 T cell receptor beta chains below, sequenced in a study of blood T cell repertoires in COVID-19. Only in-frame clones appear in the TCRdb table, and some are missing; sequencing was by immunoSEQ multiplex PCR. Of about 220,000 clones in the sample, more than 75% were seen once. Sequencing was performed on peripheral blood. The origin of the receptors is a man aged 50 to 60 who had recovered from COVID-19.

The chain joins TRBV6-4 to TRBJ1-5; D not certain. V was clipped by 0 bases and J by 7 bases, with 4 bases between them. This CDR3 is built from 12 residues. Germline CDR1 is MRHNA and CDR2 is SNTAGT. The CDR3 DNA is TGTGCCAGCAGTGACTCCAGACAGCCCCAGCATTTT. It encodes CASSDSRQPQHF.

This chain joins TRBV6-5 and TRBJ2-6, with a tentative D call TRBD2 (6 bases). The germline gives CDR1 MNHEY, CDR2 SVGAGI. The CDR3 contains 15 residues. Trimming pared 6 bases from V and 0 bases from J, leaving 9 bases between. The CDR3 sequence: CASSNGGSGANVLTF. In DNA, the CDR3 is TGTGCCAGCAGCAACGGGGGCTCTGGGGCCAACGTCCTGACTTTC.

This chain uses TRBV28 with TRBJ1-1; 7 bases are shared with TRBD1. Looked up from germline, CDR1 is MDHEN and CDR2 is SYDVKM. Germline trimming cut 8 bases from V and 3 bases from J; bases unmatched to any gene: 12. The CDR3 is made up of 15 amino acids. DNA of the CDR3: TGTGCCAGCCCTAAGCCCGGGACAGCACACACTGAAGCTTTCTTT. Translation: CASPKPGTAHTEAFF.

The rearrangement links TRBV5-4 to TRBJ2-1; 8 bases match TRBD2. CDR3 length: 14 residues. CDR1 is SGHNT and CDR2 is YYREEE in the germline V gene (reference sequence). J gave up 3 bases and V 4 bases, and 3 bases lay outside the gene matches. The CDR3: CASSGSGNYNEQFF. CDR3 DNA sequence: TGTGCCAGCAGCGGTAGCGGGAACTACAATGAGCAGTTCTTC.

The chain employs TRBV28 and TRBJ2-7; 7 nucleotides agree with TRBD1. The V and J ends lost 4 bases and 6 bases, in that order; junction bases with no gene match: 12. The CDR3 is 15 amino acids. The germline CDR1 and CDR2 sequences are MDHEN and SYDVKM. The CDR3 coding sequence is TGTGCCAGCAGTTCTTCAGGGACAGTCCCTCGCGAGCAGTACTTC. Protein: CASSSSGTVPREQYF.

This chain links TRBV5-6 with TRBJ2-7, with 7 bases that match TRBD1. Germline CDR1 and CDR2: SGHDT and YYEEEE. V lost 7 bases and J lost 2; bases outside the gene matches: 12. CDR3 length: 15 amino acids. The chain's CDR3 is CASAPAPGQTYEQYF. The CDR3 DNA follows: TGTGCCAGCGCCCCAGCCCCGGGACAGACCTACGAGCAGTACTTC.

The chain couples TRBV6-5 to TRBJ2-3, with D uncertain. V was trimmed by 11 bases and J by 1 base, leaving 10 bases between them. CDR3 length: 12 amino acids. Per the germline V gene, CDR1 is MNHEY and CDR2 is SVGAGI. CDR3 sequence reads: CAVAPGTDTQYF. Here the CDR3 DNA reads TGTGCCGTCGCCCCGGGCACAGATACGCAGTATTTT.

The V call is TRBV19, the J call TRBJ2-1; 8 nucleotides align to TRBD1. CDR1 LNHDA and CDR2 SQIVND come from the germline V gene (reference sequence). Trimming removed 6 bases from V and 2 bases from J; junction bases left unmatched: 6. The CDR3 extends over 15 amino acids. CDR3 nucleotides: TGTGCCAGTAGAGAAGACAGGGGAGCCTACAATGAGCAGTTCTTC. This codes for CASREDRGAYNEQFF.

The chain is built from TRBV14 and TRBJ2-7, with D possibly matching TRBD1 (6 bases). Trimming shortened V by 4 bases and J by 3 bases, and 10 bases separated the two germline ends. CDR1 and CDR2 from the germline V gene are SGHDN and FVKESK. The CDR3 has 13 residues. CDR3 residues: CASSRQVYYEQYF. The DNA for the CDR3 is TGTGCCAGCAGCCGACAGGTTTACTACGAGCAGTACTTC.